This entry is about one T cell receptor (beta chain). This sample is drawn from a study of CD8 T cells in Susac syndrome. The multiple sclerosis control group comprised treatment-naive patients with stable or active relapsing-remitting disease. Purification of the CD8+ and CD4+ T cells relied on negative isolation, and TEMRA cells underwent FACS enrichment. RNA totalling about 0.45 to 1 ug underwent reverse transcription with random hexamers. With immunoSEQ multiplex PCR, TCR beta CDR3 was amplified across 54 Vbeta and 13 Jbeta. One entry per CDR3 protein results from TCRdb running MiXCR on the immunoSEQ multiplex PCR reads. The sample consists of about 150,000 distinct CDR3 sequences, around 95% of them appearing once. Trimming stripped 4 bases from V and 2 bases from J, with 10 bases between. The V gene's germline CDR1 is MNHEY and CDR2 SMNVEV (reference sequence). The CDR3 runs 14 residues.

Sequenced material: CD8+ T cells from PBMCs. The sequence was obtained from a human donor with multiple sclerosis. The rearrangement links TRBV27 to TRBJ2-3; D could derive from TRBD1 or TRBD2 (6 bases each). The CDR3 region has the DNA TGTGCCAGCAGTTCCGGGGGCATCACAGATACGCAGTATTTT. Protein sequence: CASSSGGITDTQYF.